The sequence of this T cell receptor beta chain was determined in a study of cytomegalovirus exposure and HLA in healthy donors. Study results and caveats: Reportedly, cytomegalovirus status was diagnosed with high sensitivity and specificity. Whilst most TCR sequences proved rare, a subset of public TCRs occurred across many donors. Subsequent analysis of the approximately 120 validation repertoires found a tendency for first-cohort TCR clusters to co-occur.

As to this clone: Its target is not known.

Generated by immunoSEQ multiplex PCR, the TCRdb table keeps only in-frame clones and is missing some. The sample includes 150,000 to 180,000 clones, 75% to 90% of them seen just once. The CDR3 contains 14 residues. Trimming took 7 bases from V and 4 from J; bases not matched to a gene: 9. Sequencing used PBMCs. This sequence originates from a man aged 18 to 30 in good health and CMV-seropositive. This rearrangement joins TRBV23-1 to TRBJ1-2, with 7 positions matching TRBD1. TRBV23-1 is recorded as an ORF, its role being uncertain. The DNA of the CDR3 is TGCGCCAGCATTCGACAGGGCCCCCTCTATGGCTACACCTTC. Its protein product is CASIRQGPLYGYTF.